This TCR beta chain originates from a study of cytotoxic CD8 clonotypes in ibrutinib-treated CLL. Across the whole study: Investigators collected response samples after a median about twelve months of treatment, range 6 to 36. General study results and limits: The study found clonality rose at ibrutinib response, then fell toward baseline at progression.

With 5 bases removed from V and 9 bases from J, the gap between germline ends came to 14 bases. The V gene's germline CDR1 is MDHEN and CDR2 SYDVKM. The CDR3 totals 13 residues. Frozen PBMC stocks contributed approximately 2.1 micrograms of genomic DNA to the TCR beta libraries. Remarks on this clone: Its antigen is unknown.

The method was immunoSEQ multiplex PCR; TCRdb's version includes in-frame clones alone and lacks a portion of them. The sample has approximately 140,000 clones, less than 95% seen once. This TCR came from a human donor with chronic lymphocytic leukemia. Material: PBMCs, obtained after 12 months of ibrutinib treatment. This chain uses TRBV28 with TRBJ2-1; D might be TRBD1 (5 bases). The CDR3 bases are TGTGCCAGCAGTCTCCAGGGCGGCAGTGAGCAGTTCTTC. The encoded protein is CASSLQGGSEQFF.